This T cell receptor (beta chain) was recovered during a study of tumor and adjacent non-tumor tissue in lung cancer. Three rounds of nested PCR, following a modified ARM-PCR protocol, produced the TCRbeta library. TCRdb passed the multiplex PCR reads through MiXCR, listing each CDR3 protein once. The sample consists of 200,000 to 250,000 distinct CDR3 sequences, 70% to 75% of them appearing once. Germline lookup yields CDR1 MNHNS and CDR2 SASEGT. Trimming stripped 7 bases from V and 5 bases from J, with 19 bases between. The CDR3 covers 15 residues. The template was RNA from unsorted bulk tissue. The TCR sequence derives from a man aged 60-69 years with non-small cell lung cancer. The chain joins TRBV6-1 to TRBJ2-3, with D possibly being TRBD1 (5 bases). Sequenced material: lung tumor tissue. CDR3 in amino acids: CASTSVGPDIDTQYF. The CDR3 nucleotides read TGTGCCAGCACATCCGTGGGGCCGGACATAGATACGCAGTATTTT.